These 3 T cell receptor beta chains were sequenced from one sample in a study of shared clonotypes between healthy human individuals. Libraries were prepared by immunoSEQ multiplex PCR; TCRdb keeps only in-frame clonotypes and omits some of them. Among fewer than 1.4 million clones listed, approximately 80% were seen once. The sample consisted of memory CD4+ T cells from PBMCs. The subset was: CD45RA-negative fraction. The source is a young man in good health. Some clones in this sample may be carry-over from other donors' samples.

The chain carries TRBV5-1 and TRBJ1-4; D might be TRBD1 (5 bases). This CDR3 spans 14 amino acids. The germline CDR1 and CDR2 sequences are SGHRS and YFSETQ. The V gene lost 4 bases and the J gene lost 8 bases, with 15 bases spanning the gap. The CDR3 here is CASSSGTATEKLFF. CDR3 in DNA: TGCGCCAGCAGCAGTGGGACTGCGACGGAAAAACTGTTTTTT.

This chain uses TRBV29-1 with TRBJ1-5; D gene unclear. This CDR3 comprises 10 residues. Germline CDR1 is SQVTM and CDR2 is ANQGSEA. Trimming stripped 4 bases from V and 5 bases from J, with 3 bases between. In nucleotides, the CDR3 is TGCAGCGTTGGGGATCAGCCCCAGCATTTT. It is translated as CSVGDQPQHF.

The rearrangement joins TRBV5-5 to TRBJ2-7; 7 bases map to TRBD2. J gave up 3 bases and V 4 bases, and 7 bases lay outside the gene matches. The CDR3 is 14 residues long. Germline V gives CDR1 SGHKS, CDR2 YYEKEE (reference sequence). The CDR3 region has the DNA TGTGCCAGCAGCCGACCGACTAGCTACTACGAGCAGTACTTC. This encodes CASSRPTSYYEQYF.